This TCR beta chain is drawn from a study of PD-1 blockade in mismatch repair-deficient tumors. The wider study: All were previously treated, progressing patients with about 11 mismatch repair-deficient cancer types.

Every patient had mismatch repair deficiency by PCR or immunohistochemistry. The TCR-sequenced patients were a few responders to pembrolizumab. Produced via immunoSEQ multiplex PCR; TCRdb's table is partial and in-frame only. The data hold under 95,000 clones, with over 70% observed a single time. Germline CDR1 reads MNHEY; CDR2 reads SMNVEV (reference sequence). J lost 7 bases, V lost 5 bases, and 5 bases had no gene match. The CDR3 is 14 residues long. This TCR was sampled from an adult with mismatch repair-deficient cancer. The V gene is TRBV27, the J gene TRBJ1-4, with TRBD1 identical over 9 bases. The specimen was peripheral blood, collected 12 weeks after starting pembrolizumab. The CDR3 region has the DNA TGTGCCAGCAGTAAACAGGGGGCTCGTGAAAAACTGTTTTTT. Translation gives CASSKQGAREKLFF.